The subject of this entry is one T cell receptor (beta chain). The sample is drawn from a study of blood T cell repertoires in COVID-19. Background on the study: Both acute and convalescent COVID-19 samples were obtained from the United States, Italy and Spain. Sources were T cells, B-cell-depleted T cells, or PBMCs; the material itself was cDNA or gDNA.

Original analysis: Quantification of nucleated cells was approximated via reference gene primer amplification. The table came from immunoSEQ multiplex PCR; TCRdb's copy has only in-frame clones and leaves some out. The V and J calls and the clone size are those of that table, but D and trimming were determined from the DNA. Here the sample spans about 240,000 clones, about 80% being singletons. V was pared by 5 bases and J by 5 bases, with 10 bases of the junction left unmatched. Germline V gene data show CDR1 as LNHNV and CDR2 as YYDKDF (reference sequence). CDR3 length: 16 residues. The chain links TRBV15 to TRBJ2-1; 9 bases fit TRBD1. The source material was peripheral blood. This clonotype was sampled from a man younger than 40 who had recovered from COVID-19. CDR3 in DNA: TGTGCCACCAGCTCCCCCCAGGGACAGGGAAACAATGAGCAGTTCTTC. Its translation: CATSSPQGQGNNEQFF.